A single sample is the source of the 22 T cell receptor beta chains below, sequenced in a study of cytomegalovirus exposure and HLA in healthy donors. The PCR had 60 Vbeta and 13 Jbeta primers. Sequencing used immunoSEQ multiplex PCR; TCRdb keeps in-frame clones, though not all of them. In the table there are about 200,000 clones, 70% to 80% of which are singletons. Sequenced material: PBMCs. The receptor set was obtained from a woman aged 25-40 years in good health and CMV-seropositive.

This clone was seen a handful of times. The CDR3, as DNA: TGTGCCAGCAGTAGGACAGGGTCCTACGAGCAGTACTTC. Protein product: CASSRTGSYEQYF. The J gene is TRBJ2-7, the V gene TRBV6-5, with 8 bases identical to TRBD1. CDR1 is MNHEY and CDR2 is SVGAGI in the germline V gene. Germline trimming cut 5 bases from V and 1 base from J; bases unmatched to any gene: 1. The CDR3 totals 13 residues.

The V call is TRBV19, the J call TRBJ2-5; D gene ambiguous. This CDR3 comprises 12 residues. Germline CDR1 and CDR2: LNHDA and SQIVND (reference sequence). V lost 4 bases and J 1 base, leaving 4 bases between the germline ends. Here the CDR3 DNA reads TGTGCCAGTAGTAGGCTCCAAGAGACCCAGTACTTC. This sequence encodes CASSRLQETQYF.

CDR3 protein: CASSRSPSGNTIYF. CDR3 coding DNA: TGTGCCAGCAGCCGGTCCCCCTCTGGAAACACCATATATTTT. V is TRBV27 and J is TRBJ1-3; D call uncertain. Trimming removed 6 bases at V and 0 bases at J, with 9 bases between. The CDR3 runs to 14 residues. The germline V gene encodes CDR1 MNHEY and CDR2 SMNVEV (reference sequence).

The chain recombines TRBV19 with TRBJ2-7, with a weak D call TRBD1 (6 bases). Per germline, CDR1 LNHDA and CDR2 SQIVND (reference sequence). Trimming took 9 bases from V and 0 from J, leaving 18 bases between them. The CDR3 has 15 amino acids. CDR3 nucleotide sequence: TGTGCCAGCCAACAAGCCCAGGGGAGCTCCTACGAGCAGTACTTC. Its translation: CASQQAQGSSYEQYF. The full variable domain, completed using reference TRBV19 and TRBJ2-7, is DGGITQSPKYLFRKEGQNVTLSCEQNLNHDAMYWYRQDPGQGLRLIYYSQIVNDFQKGDIAEGYSVSREKKESFPLTVTSAQKNPTAFYLCASQQAQGSSYEQYFGPGTRLTVT.

This clone was observed a few times. This sequence joins TRBV2 and TRBJ1-5; D is possibly TRBD1 (5 bases). Germline-derived CDR1 and CDR2 are SNHLY and FYNNEI. The CDR3 covers 14 residues. Trimming left V 2 bases short and J 6 bases short, with 11 bases between. CDR3 nucleotide sequence: TGTGCCAGCAGTGAACTGGGGACTGGTCAGCCCCAGCATTTT. Translated: CASSELGTGQPQHF. Supplemented by reference TRBV2 and TRBJ1-5, the full variable domain reads EPEVTQTPSHQVTQMGQEVILRCVPISNHLYFYWYRQILGQKVEFLVSFYNNEISEKSEIFDDQFSVERPDGSNFTLKIRSTKLEDSAMYFCASSELGTGQPQHFGDGTRLSIL.

This chain uses TRBV10-3 with TRBJ1-2; D call uncertain. Germline CDR1 is ENHRY and CDR2 is SYGVKD. The ends were cut back, 7 bases at V and 3 bases at J, with 6 bases in the middle. This CDR3 has 11 amino acids. Written as DNA, the CDR3 is TGTGCCATCATCGGGGACTATGGCTACACCTTC. Its translation: CAIIGDYGYTF.

Worth noting for this clone: Within the sample, other DNA sequences also encode this same CDR3. The chain carries TRBV18 and TRBJ2-7, with TRBD1 matching 9 bases. The CDR3 extends over 14 amino acids. Germline CDR1 reads KGHSH; CDR2 reads LQKENI. After removal of 6 bases from V and 3 bases from J, the junction contained 6 bases not matched to a gene. CDR3 protein: CASSPGTGLYEQYF. As DNA, the CDR3 is TGTGCCAGCTCGCCTGGGACAGGGCTCTACGAGCAGTACTTC.

This chain links TRBV7-3 with TRBJ2-2; possibly TRBD2 for D (6 bases). CDR1 is SGHTA and CDR2 is FQGTGA in the germline V gene. CDR3 length: 14 amino acids. The V and J ends lost 5 bases and 6 bases respectively, with 13 bases between them. The CDR3 sequence: CASSPSGVPGELFF. DNA of the CDR3: TGTGCCAGCAGCCCCTCGGGAGTCCCCGGGGAGCTGTTTTTT.

In its sample, this clone was seen once. The gene calls are TRBV28 and TRBJ2-3; maybe TRBD2 (6 bases). The V and J ends lost 5 bases and 2 bases respectively, with 23 bases between them. Per germline, CDR1 MDHEN and CDR2 SYDVKM. The CDR3 runs 18 residues. CDR3 sequence: CASSTGAAAGHSTDTQYF. CDR3 nucleotides: TGTGCCAGCAGTACCGGGGCCGCAGCGGGTCATTCCACAGATACGCAGTATTTT.

The genes are TRBV11-3 and TRBJ2-1; 8 bases match TRBD2. Germline loops: CDR1 SGHNT, CDR2 YENEEA. The junction had 0 bases not matched to a gene; V was cut back by 4 bases and J by 7 bases. The CDR3 loop spans 12 amino acids. CDR3 protein: CASSSSGNEQFF. The CDR3 DNA follows: TGTGCCAGCAGCTCTAGCGGGAATGAGCAGTTCTTC.

CDR3 bases: TGTGCCAGCACGAAAGCGGGAGGGCCGACCTATGAGCAGTTCTTC. This gives the protein CASTKAGGPTYEQFF. The chain joins TRBV13 to TRBJ2-1, with 10 bases matching TRBD2. The germline V gene has CDR1 PRHDT and CDR2 FYEKMQ (reference sequence). The CDR3 spans 15 residues. V was clipped by 7 bases and J by 8 bases; unmatched bases: 11.

This rearrangement joins TRBV5-1 to TRBJ2-3, with D unresolved. Deletions cut 4 bases from V and 2 bases from J, with 11 bases between. The CDR3 is 14 amino acids. The V gene's germline CDR1 is SGHRS and CDR2 YFSETQ. The CDR3, as DNA: TGCGCCAGCAGCCCCGGCGGAGTCACAGATACGCAGTATTTT. Amino acid sequence: CASSPGGVTDTQYF.

The rearrangement links TRBV27 to TRBJ2-7; 7 bases are a match to TRBD2. Germline values: CDR1 MNHEY, CDR2 SMNVEV (reference sequence). This CDR3 has 16 residues. With V trimmed by 2 bases and J by 4 bases, 11 bases remained unmatched. CDR3 amino acids: CASSLNPSGGSYEQYF. In DNA, the CDR3 is TGTGCCAGCAGTTTAAACCCCTCTGGCGGGAGTTACGAGCAGTACTTC.

In the case of this clone: The junction does not match germline at one end; this may be a read error. CDR3 bases: TGTGCCAGCTCATCGACAGGGAACGCTGAAGCTTTCTTT. It yields the protein CASSSTGNAEAFF. The gene calls are TRBV18 and TRBJ1-1; TRBD1 matches at 7 bases. Germline loops: CDR1 KGHSH, CDR2 LQKENI. This CDR3 comprises 13 residues.

This sequence joins TRBV29-1 and TRBJ1-2; maybe TRBD1 (6 bases). CDR1 SQVTM and CDR2 ANQGSEA come from the germline V gene. V lost 4 bases and J 8 bases, leaving 11 bases between the germline ends. The CDR3 runs to 11 residues. This CDR3 reads CSVGITGGYTF. CDR3 DNA: TGCAGCGTTGGTATCACAGGGGGCTACACCTTC.

This clone came up once. V usage is TRBV7-2 and J usage is TRBJ2-1, with TRBD2 identical over 11 bases. Germline V lookup: CDR1 SGHTA, CDR2 FQGNSA. Trimming took 5 bases from V and 7 from J; bases not matched to a gene: 7. CDR3 length equals 15 residues. The CDR3 spells CASSPGTSGLNEQFF. The CDR3 coding sequence is TGTGCCAGCAGCCCTGGGACTAGCGGCTTAAATGAGCAGTTCTTC.

The chain combines TRBV11-2 with TRBJ1-4; D gene ambiguous. V was clipped by 0 bases and J by 6 bases, with 8 bases between them. Germline V lookup: CDR1 SGHAT, CDR2 FQNNGV. CDR3 size: 14 residues. The CDR3 bases are TGTGCCAGCAGCTTAGATGTCGGGGATGAAAAACTGTTTTTT. It codes for CASSLDVGDEKLFF.

The sample holds one count of this clone. This chain uses TRBV5-6 with TRBJ1-2; 8 nucleotides line up with TRBD1. This CDR3 contains 16 residues. V lost 4 bases and J lost 1; bases outside the gene matches: 9. Germline V gene lookup returns CDR1 SGHDT and CDR2 YYEEEE. CDR3 DNA: TGTGCCAGCAGCGGGACGCAGGGGGCGTATAACTATGGCTACACCTTC. Its protein is CASSGTQGAYNYGYTF.

V and J are TRBV30 and TRBJ2-7, with TRBD1 identical over 9 bases. Trimming cost V 1 base and J 3 bases; bases outside gene matches: 4. Germline lookup yields CDR1 GTSNPN and CDR2 SVGIG (reference sequence). The CDR3 loop spans 14 amino acids. The CDR3 DNA follows: TGTGCCTGGAGTGCCGACAGGGGGGGCTACGAGCAGTACTTC. This translates into CAWSADRGGYEQYF.

The J gene is TRBJ2-1, the V gene TRBV7-2; TRBD2 matches 7 bases. Germline CDR1 is SGHTA and CDR2 is FQGNSA. This CDR3 contains 14 residues. V was pared by 1 base and J by 7 bases, with 4 bases of the junction left unmatched. DNA of the CDR3: TGTGCCAGCAGCTTAGGCGGGAGTACGAATGAGCAGTTCTTC. Its protein product is CASSLGGSTNEQFF.

The chain joins TRBV7-3 to TRBJ2-1; 10 bases match TRBD2. J was trimmed by 4 bases and V by 5 bases; bases with no gene match: 5. The germline CDR1 and CDR2 sequences are SGHTA and FQGTGA. The CDR3 is 15 residues long. Here the CDR3 reads CASSILAGSYNEQFF. The CDR3 DNA sequence: TGTGCCAGCAGCATACTAGCGGGAAGTTACAATGAGCAGTTCTTC.

V and J are TRBV27 and TRBJ1-1, with D hard to call. Germline CDR1 and CDR2: MNHEY and SMNVEV (reference sequence). V lost 2 bases, J lost 10 bases, and 17 bases lay in between. The CDR3 covers 14 residues. For the CDR3, the DNA is TGTGCCAGCAGTTTACAGCAATCTGTAGCTGGAGCTTTCTTT. Translated: CASSLQQSVAGAFF.